This TCR beta chain was identified in a study of blood T cell repertoires in COVID-19 (dated by TCRdb to 2019 to 2021). Regarding the complete study: Samples covering the acute and convalescent phases of COVID-19 were provided by collaborators in the United States, Italy and Spain. The material from the prospective study consisted of cDNA or gDNA derived from T cells, B-cell-depleted T cells, or PBMCs. Deeply sampled blood TCRbeta repertoires from subjects exposed to, actively infected with, or recovered from COVID-19 were included in the dataset. The repertoires were made available in a free public database intended to serve as a resource for research on the immune response to SARS-CoV-2. Samples were obtained from the ongoing ImmuneRACE study (first 160 participants) and from about 1,300 subjects provided by 6 global collaborators. A de-identified subject ID, COVID-19 status, age in years and sex were almost always included in the sample metadata. Where HLA class I and class II types were available, the types were taken from metadata supplied by the sample provider, not from assay-based typing. General findings and caveats noted by the study authors: The amount of clinical and demographic metadata varied by source and participant and was provided uncurated.

Each collaborating institution followed its own protocols to collect whole blood in K2EDTA tubes. Collaborator samples were shipped for TCRbeta analysis as frozen whole blood, isolated PBMCs, or DNA extracted from either sample type. This clone was observed once. The specificity of this receptor is unknown. No per-base quality is available; no much larger clone lies one base away. TCRbeta CDR3 regions were amplified from genomic DNA using the immunoSEQ Assay, a bias-controlled multiplex PCR. The original methods were these. Within the assay, amplification of reference gene primers was used to estimate how many nucleated cells each sample contained. To quantify the absolute abundance of each unique TCRbeta CDR3 rearrangement, sequence reads were collapsed and filtered. For each sample, productive Simpson clonality was calculated as the square root of Simpson's diversity index across productive rearrangements. In its TCRdb copy, this immuneACCESS table keeps in-frame sequences only and misses some clones. Where compared with another copy, unresolved V genes explain less than half of these, and the others have no known cause. From that table come the V and J calls and clone size; the DNA was used to work out D and trimming. Present in this sample are around 200,000 clones, about 86% of which were seen just once. The ten biggest clones cover around 20% of the sample.

CDR1 is given as MNHEY and CDR2 as SVGEGT, both from the germline V gene. The junction carries 19 bases between V and J, which are trimmed by 2 bases and 9 bases respectively. CDR3 length: 15 amino acids, cysteine to phenylalanine. The CDR3 DNA has 45 bases and is translated from base 1. Recombination connected TRBV6-2 or TRBV6-3 to TRBJ1-2; perhaps TRBD1 is the D gene, with 6 bases matching. The sample taken for sequencing was peripheral blood. This clonotype was sampled from a man between 65 and 85 years old with active or convalescent COVID-19. The CDR3 is CASSYVRQVELSYTF. The DNA sequence is TGTGCCAGCAGTTACGTCCGACAGGTTGAGTTAAGCTACACCTTC.